This TCR beta chain is from a study of T cells in placental villitis. Regarding the study in general: Two of the control placentae were obtained from preterm deliveries, but no significant pathology was found on examination. Placental TCR-beta repertoires were compared across villitis of unknown etiology, gestational-age-matched unaffected controls, and infectious villitis in order to test an allograft-versus-infection hypothesis.

The immunoSEQ v4 bias-controlled multiplex PCR assay, performed blinded to group allocation, was used to amplify TCR-beta CDR3 regions from genomic DNA. To estimate the quantities of nucleated cells and T cells in each sample, reference gene primers were included together with the TCR-beta primers. Sequencing of the libraries was performed on an Illumina MiSeq with a 100-cycle paired-end protocol. The published analysis was carried out like this. Diversity and richness were calculated in immunoSEQ Analyzer software; richness by iChao1, clonality based on Pielou evenness and Shannon diversity (0-1, higher means less diverse). CDR3 amino acid sequences with V/J genes were queried against VDJdb for CMV, EBV and influenza A specificities using confidence 3 and substitution 2. TCR-beta amino acid clonotype overlap between villitis of unknown etiology, infectious villitis and control repertoires was assessed with the Morisita-Horn index. TCRdb provides this immuneACCESS table in a form limited to in-frame rearrangements. Some clones are lacking; in checked studies, under half of them reflect an unresolved V gene, and why the rest are absent is not known. V and J calls and clone size are as listed in that table; D and trimming were resolved from the DNA. The sample data list approximately 500 clones, and around 97% of these were observed just once. The biggest ten clones account for about 5% of the sample.

The junction shows trimming of 2 bases on V and 1 base on J, plus 7 bases between the germline ends. For CDR1 and CDR2, the germline V gene (reference sequence) lists SGHNT and YYREEE. CDR3 length: 13 amino acids, cysteine to phenylalanine. Only CDR3 DNA remains: 39 bases, in frame from the first base. A word on this clone: Its antigen is unknown. The input lacks base qualities; no much larger clone sits a single base away.

Broader findings and caveats from the paper: Sequencing bulk tissue could not tell helper, regulatory or cytotoxic T cells apart, could not separate maternal from fetal T cells, and left out gamma-delta receptors. Because the paraffin blocks included small amounts of decidua, some of the captured T cells, particularly in controls, may have been decidual rather than villous infiltrates. CMV-specific clone frequencies were lower in villitis of unknown etiology than in infectious CMV cases (roughly 0.001 vs 0.011), and villitis of unknown etiology did not differ from controls on this measure. Clonality was higher in villitis of unknown etiology placentae than in controls (median about 0.059 versus 0.0061, p=0.0025), which points to clonal expansion.

As controls, roughly 10 placentae without villitis were matched to the villitis of unknown etiology cases by gestational age at delivery. After delivery, placentae were collected and subjected to gross and histological evaluation prior to the selection of archival tissue. Five 10-micron scrolls were cut from each FFPE block, and DNA was isolated using the AllPrep DNA/RNA FFPE Tissue kit. NanoDrop was used to check DNA concentration and purity, while a Bioanalyzer was used to assess RNA quality. The material sequenced was placental tissue containing maternal and fetal cells. The chain links TRBV5-4 with TRBJ2-7; TRBD2 is perhaps the D gene, given 5 matching bases. This receptor was taken from a human donor in good health; the placental T cells may come from both mother and fetus. The CDR3 protein: CASSLRGSYEQYF. The nucleotide sequence is TGTGCCAGCAGCTTACGGGGATCCTACGAGCAGTACTTC.